Below, 13 T cell receptor beta chains from the same sample are listed, as sequenced in a study of blood T cell repertoires in COVID-19. Measured with immunoSEQ multiplex PCR; TCRdb has only the in-frame clones, and not every one. In the table there are hundreds of thousands of clones, approximately 88% of which are singletons. The sample taken for sequencing was peripheral blood. The receptor set was obtained from a woman between 45 and 65 years old with COVID-19, enrolled during active disease.

CDR3 sequence (DNA): TGTGCCAGCAGCGTTGCTACAGGGGCTCGTAGTGAAAAACTGTTTTTT. It codes for CASSVATGARSEKLFF. The chain links TRBV5-6 to TRBJ1-4; 7 bases are a match to TRBD1. Germline V gives CDR1 SGHDT, CDR2 YYEEEE. V lost 4 bases to trimming and J lost 7 bases; unmatched junction nucleotides: 13. The CDR3 consists of 16 residues.

V is TRBV9 and J is TRBJ1-5; TRBD1 is a possible D gene (6 bases). Trimming took 4 bases from V and 5 from J, leaving 10 bases between them. This CDR3 has 13 residues. Germline CDR1 and CDR2: SGDLS and YYNGEE. For the CDR3, the DNA is TGTGCCAGCAGCATCAGGGGAGATCAGCCCCAGCATTTT. As protein: CASSIRGDQPQHF.

The rearrangement joins TRBV2 to TRBJ2-7, with a possible D match to TRBD2 (5 bases). Per the germline V gene, CDR1 is SNHLY and CDR2 is FYNNEI. This CDR3 contains 11 residues. The germline V and J ends were trimmed by 7 bases and 5 bases, with 9 bases remaining between them. In nucleotides, the CDR3 is TGTGCCAGCATAAGGGAGAACGAGCAGTACTTC. This encodes CASIRENEQYF. Looking up the rest from reference TRBV2 and TRBJ2-7 gives the full variable domain: EPEVTQTPSHQVTQMGQEVILRCVPISNHLYFYWYRQILGQKVEFLVSFYNNEISEKSEIFDDQFSVERPDGSNFTLKIRSTKLEDSAMYFCASIRENEQYFGPGTRLTVT.

The CDR3: CASSQVRGQSSYEQYF. The CDR3 region has the DNA TGCGCCAGCAGCCAAGTTAGGGGACAGAGCTCCTACGAGCAGTACTTC. The rearrangement joins TRBV4-1 to TRBJ2-7; 7 nucleotides align to TRBD1. Germline V CDR1 and CDR2: MGHRA, YSYEKL. V gave up 1 base and J gave up 0 bases; unmatched junction bases: 6. The CDR3 consists of 16 residues.

The chain recombines TRBV7-9 with TRBJ1-6; D is uncertain. V lost 1 base, J lost 7 bases, and 11 bases lay in between. This CDR3 has 15 residues. Germline values: CDR1 SEHNR, CDR2 FQNEAQ (reference sequence). CDR3 loop: CASSLDPAGNSPLHF. The DNA of the CDR3 is TGTGCCAGCAGCTTAGACCCGGCAGGCAATTCACCCCTCCACTTT.

This clone was recorded once. The CDR3 loop is CASTTGSYGYTF. Written as DNA, the CDR3 is TGTGCCAGCACTACAGGGAGCTATGGCTACACCTTC. The rearrangement uses TRBV28 and TRBJ1-2; tentative D call: TRBD1 (6 bases). Per the germline V gene, CDR1 is MDHEN and CDR2 is SYDVKM. V was shortened by 7 bases and J by 4 bases, with 10 bases between the two germline ends. The CDR3 covers 12 residues.

J is TRBJ2-4 and V is TRBV5-1, with D maybe TRBD2 (5 bases). The CDR3 is 16 residues long. V was trimmed by 3 bases and J by 1 base, leaving 14 bases between them. In germline, CDR1 is SGHRS, CDR2 YFSETQ. DNA of the CDR3: TGCGCCAGCAGCTGGACGGCGGAGGTGGCCAAAAACATTCAGTACTTC. This encodes CASSWTAEVAKNIQYF.

The J gene is TRBJ1-1, the V gene TRBV11-2, with D perhaps TRBD1 (5 bases). CDR1 is SGHAT, CDR2 FQNNGV, per germline. This CDR3 has 14 residues. Trimming shortened V by 5 bases and J by 3 bases, and 13 bases separated the two germline ends. CDR3 sequence reads: CASSRPRGDTEAFF. The DNA for the CDR3 is TGTGCCAGCAGCCGCCCCCGGGGGGACACTGAAGCTTTCTTT. Full variable domain (missing parts from reference TRBV11-2 and TRBJ1-1): EAGVAQSPRYKIIEKRQSVAFWCNPISGHATLYWYQQILGQGPKLLIQFQNNGVVDDSQLPKDRFSAERLKGVDSTLKIQPAKLEDSAVYLCASSRPRGDTEAFFGQGTRLTVV.

The chain joins TRBV30 to TRBJ2-5; no clear D. This CDR3 spans 12 amino acids. CDR1 GTSNPN and CDR2 SVGIG come from the germline V gene (reference sequence). V dropped 0 bases and J dropped 7 bases, with 9 bases sitting between them. CDR3 nucleotide sequence: TGTGCCTGGAGTGTACGTTCGGGGACCCAGTACTTC. Translation gives CAWSVRSGTQYF.

This chain links TRBV7-9 with TRBJ2-1; possible D gene TRBD2, 6 bases. The CDR3 totals 14 residues. The V gene's germline CDR1 is SEHNR and CDR2 FQNEAQ (reference sequence). V lost 4 bases and J lost 4, with 11 bases in between. The CDR3 region is CASSWDFSYNEQFF. In nucleotides, the CDR3 is TGTGCCAGCAGCTGGGACTTTTCATACAATGAGCAGTTCTTC.

The genes are TRBV6-5 and TRBJ1-3; no definite D call. Germline V lookup: CDR1 MNHEY, CDR2 SVGAGI. This CDR3 has 14 amino acids. The V and J ends lost 10 bases and 0 bases respectively, with 13 bases between them. DNA of the CDR3: TGTGCCATCCTAACTGCGAGCTCTGGAAACACCATATATTTT. Its translation: CAILTASSGNTIYF.

The rearrangement joins TRBV11-2 to TRBJ2-3; 11 nucleotides align to TRBD2. Germline values: CDR1 SGHAT, CDR2 FQNNGV. The CDR3 extends over 16 amino acids. The J segment lost 3 bases and the V segment lost 5 bases, leaving 7 bases of the junction unmatched. The CDR3 DNA reads TGTGCCAGCAGCCTCCTAGCGGGAGGCCCGACAGATACGCAGTATTTT. Protein product: CASSLLAGGPTDTQYF.

The chain links TRBV2 to TRBJ2-3, with D uncertain. V dropped 3 bases and J dropped 3 bases, with 10 bases sitting between them. The CDR3 extends over 14 amino acids. Germline CDR1 reads SNHLY; CDR2 reads FYNNEI. In nucleotides, the CDR3 is TGTGCCAGCAGTGATGAAGTTAGAACAGATACGCAGTATTTT. Its protein is CASSDEVRTDTQYF.